The rows below give T cell receptor beta chains drawn from one sample of a study of T cell responses to AZD1222 COVID-19 vaccine. Measured with immunoSEQ multiplex PCR; TCRdb has only the in-frame clones, and not every one. This sample yields about 110,000 clones, of which around nine tenths are seen a single time; roughly 15% belongs to the top ten. Sequenced material: peripheral blood, taken 28 days after the second AZD1222 dose. Source of these receptors: an adult who received the AZD1222 COVID-19 vaccine. The CDR3 runs from the conserved cysteine through the conserved F or W. D genes are given only for firm matches. Clone size is shown for a subset of rows, as once, few, many or a class of expanded clone.

TGTGCCAGTAGTGCTCACGGGAGTTACTCCTACAATGAGCAGTTCTTC CASSAHGSYSYNEQFF TRBJ2-1 - - TRBV19
TGTGCCAGCAGTGAACCCCCGGGACGGGATAGGAATGAGCAGTTCTTC CASSEPPGRDRNEQFF TRBJ2-1 - - TRBV6-1
TGCGCCAGCAGGCCCGGGACAGGGAGTAATTCACCCCTCCACTTT CASRPGTGSNSPLHF TRBJ1-6 TRBD1 - TRBV5-1
TGTGCCAGCAGCTTGCTGGGCGAGGGCACTGAAGCTTTCTTT CASSLLGEGTEAFF TRBJ1-1 - once TRBV7-3
TGTGCCAGCAGTGTTAACACTGAAGCTTTCTTT CASSVNTEAFF TRBJ1-1 - - TRBV3-1/TRBV3-2
TGTGCCAGCAGTCCCTCGGGGGTGAGCCAGTACTTC CASSPSGVSQYF TRBJ2-5 - - TRBV28
TGTGCCAGCACTTATGCAGCCAGCGGGAGAAATAATGAGCAGTTCTTC CASTYAASGRNNEQFF TRBJ2-1 TRBD2 - TRBV2
TGTGCCAGCAGCCAGGGGCCAGATACGCAGTATTTT CASSQGPDTQYF TRBJ2-3 - - TRBV11-2
TGTGCCAGCAGTAGGACAGAACTCTATGGCTACACCTTC CASSRTELYGYTF TRBJ1-2 - - TRBV2
TGCAGCGTTGAAGGGCCGGGACAGGGGGATGTCAGGGAGACCCAGTACTTC CSVEGPGQGDVRETQYF TRBJ2-5 TRBD1 - TRBV29-1
TGTGCCAGCCGTGGGCGACTAGCGGGACACAATGAGCAGTTCTTC CASRGRLAGHNEQFF TRBJ2-1 TRBD2 - TRBV2
TGTGCCAGCAGTTTGTATCGGGGGCGCGAGGGAACCCAGTACTTC CASSLYRGREGTQYF TRBJ2-5 - - TRBV27
TGCGCCAGCAGTCTTAAAGCCGGGACACCAAGTCGAGCTTTCTTT CASSLKAGTPSRAFF TRBJ1-1 - - TRBV5-1
TGTGCCAGCAGCCAGCTACTAGGGGGAAGCGGGGAGCTGTTTTTT CASSQLLGGSGELFF TRBJ2-2 - - TRBV14
TGTGCCAGCAGCACGAGGGACTACCCCGGGGTTACGCAGTATTTT CASSTRDYPGVTQYF TRBJ2-3 TRBD2 - TRBV11-3
TGTGCCATCATTGTCAATAGGCAGGGGGCGGAAGGCTACACCTTC CAIIVNRQGAEGYTF TRBJ1-2 TRBD1 - TRBV28
TGTGCCAGCAGTGCGGACATTTCCTACGAGCAGTACTTC CASSADISYEQYF TRBJ2-7 - - TRBV2
TGTGCCAGCAGCCGTAGCCCAGGTGGGCAAGAGACCCAGTACTTC CASSRSPGGQETQYF TRBJ2-5 - - TRBV3-1/TRBV3-2
TGTGCCAGTCTTGGGGGCAATCAGCCCCAGCATTTT CASLGGNQPQHF TRBJ1-5 - - TRBV6-5
TGTGCCAGCAGCTTAGGGACTAGCGAGCAGTTCTTC CASSLGTSEQFF TRBJ2-1 TRBD2 large TRBV11-3
TGTGCCAGCAGTTACTCTTCTAGCGGAATCACCGGGGAGCTGTTTTTT CASSYSSSGITGELFF TRBJ2-2 TRBD2 - TRBV6-2/TRBV6-3
TGTGCCAGCAGCACCTTACCCGAAGCGGGGGTCGAGCAGTACTTC CASSTLPEAGVEQYF TRBJ2-7 TRBD2 - TRBV9
TGTGCCAGCAGCTCCCGGGACAGCCCCTACAATGAGCAGTTCTTC CASSSRDSPYNEQFF TRBJ2-1 TRBD1 - TRBV7-9
TGTGCCAGCTCACCACCAAGCAATCAGCCCCAGCATTTT CASSPPSNQPQHF TRBJ1-5 - - TRBV18
TGTGCCAGCAGCATTTTACTAGGTTCTGCGTCGGGAGAGACCCAGTACTTC CASSILLGSASGETQYF TRBJ2-5 - - TRBV7-9
TGTGCCTGGAGGCGAGCGGGAACAAGCTACGAGCAGTACTTC CAWRRAGTSYEQYF TRBJ2-7 TRBD2 - TRBV30
TGCCCTCCCCGGGGACGGTCTGCACCCCTCCACTTT CPPRGRSAPLHF TRBJ1-6 - - TRBV10-1
TGTGCCAGCAGCTTAGAGTACAACAGGGGGACATCTGGCTACACCTTC CASSLEYNRGTSGYTF TRBJ1-2 TRBD1 - TRBV11-2
TGTGCCAGCAGCGAGCGTGCAACTAATGAAAAACTGTTTTTT CASSERATNEKLFF TRBJ1-4 - once TRBV11-3
TGTTCGGGGGCGTATGTTGGAGAGACCCAGTACTTC CSGAYVGETQYF TRBJ2-5 - - TRBV29-1
TGTGCCAGTAGTATTGCCTGGGATAGCAATCAGCCCCAGCATTTT CASSIAWDSNQPQHF TRBJ1-5 - - TRBV19
TGTGCCAGCAGGATCCTAGCGGGAGGAGATACGCAGTATTTT CASRILAGGDTQYF TRBJ2-3 TRBD2 - TRBV7-9
TGTGCCAGCAGCTCGGACAGTGGCTATGGCTACACCTTC CASSSDSGYGYTF TRBJ1-2 - - TRBV7-9
TGTGCCAGCAGTGAATGGGGGGGTGCTCAGCCCCAGCATTTT CASSEWGGAQPQHF TRBJ1-5 - - TRBV6-1
TGTGCCAGCAGTGACGGGGGGGGCAATCAGCCCCAGCATTTT CASSDGGGNQPQHF TRBJ1-5 - - TRBV2
TGCGCCAGCAGCCAGGCTACAGGGGGCTATGAGCAGTTCTTC CASSQATGGYEQFF TRBJ2-1 TRBD1 - TRBV4-1
TGCGCCAGCAGCCGTATGGACAGGGAATTCACAGATACGCAGTATTTT CASSRMDREFTDTQYF TRBJ2-3 TRBD1 - TRBV5-1
TGTGCCAGCAGTGACCTAGCGGGGGGGCCAGATACGCAGTATTTT CASSDLAGGPDTQYF TRBJ2-3 TRBD2 few TRBV6-1
TGTGCCATCAGTGATGGCATTAGCAATCAGCCCCAGCATTTT CAISDGISNQPQHF TRBJ1-5 - - TRBV10-3
TGTGCCAGCAGCGTTACGGGACAGGGATACAATGAGCAGTTCTTC CASSVTGQGYNEQFF TRBJ2-1 TRBD1 - TRBV5-5